This T cell receptor (beta chain) emerged from a study of blood T cell repertoires in COVID-19. Across the study: Acute and convalescent COVID-19 samples came from the United States, Italy and Spain. PBMCs, B-cell-depleted T cells, or T cells provided the cDNA or gDNA that made up the material.

Original data processing: Reference gene primer amplification in the assay estimated nucleated cell counts. Only in-frame clones appear in the TCRdb table, and some are missing; sequencing was by immunoSEQ multiplex PCR. V and J calls plus clone size are reproduced from that table; the DNA served to infer D and trimming. The table shows some 150,000 clones, with roughly nine tenths occurring only once. This clone has just a few counts. Germline V gene lookup returns CDR1 LNHDA and CDR2 SQIVND (reference sequence). V lost 5 bases to trimming and J lost 4 bases; unmatched junction nucleotides: 5. The CDR3 totals 15 residues.

V usage is TRBV19 and J usage is TRBJ2-1; 10 bases are shared with TRBD1. This TCR came from a human donor in a cohort sampled during active COVID-19. Sequenced input: peripheral blood. Written as DNA, the CDR3 is TGTGCCAGTAGTTTCCGGGACAGGGGATACAATGAGCAGTTCTTC. Translating it yields CASSFRDRGYNEQFF.